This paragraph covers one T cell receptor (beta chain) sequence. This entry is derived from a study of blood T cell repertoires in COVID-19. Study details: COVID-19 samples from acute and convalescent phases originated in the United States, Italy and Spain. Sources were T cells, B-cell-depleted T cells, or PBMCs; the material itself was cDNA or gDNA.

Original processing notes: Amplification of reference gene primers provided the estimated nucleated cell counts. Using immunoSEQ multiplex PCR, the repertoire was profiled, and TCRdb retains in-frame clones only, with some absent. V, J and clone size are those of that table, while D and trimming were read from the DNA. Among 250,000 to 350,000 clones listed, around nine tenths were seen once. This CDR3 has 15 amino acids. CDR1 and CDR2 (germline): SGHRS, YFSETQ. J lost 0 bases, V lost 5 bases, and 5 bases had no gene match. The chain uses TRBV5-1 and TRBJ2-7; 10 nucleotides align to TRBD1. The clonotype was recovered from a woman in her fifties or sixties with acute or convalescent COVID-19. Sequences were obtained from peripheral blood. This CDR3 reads CASRAGTGDSYEQYF. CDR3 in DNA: TGCGCCAGCAGAGCCGGGACAGGGGACTCCTACGAGCAGTACTTC.